A selection of T cell receptor beta chains follows, all from one sample in a study of shared clonotypes between healthy human individuals. The data were produced by immunoSEQ multiplex PCR, yet TCRdb's version contains in-frame clones alone and is incomplete. Here the sample spans 1.4 million to 1.5 million clones, around 95% being singletons. The sequenced sample consisted of naive CD4+ T cells sorted from blood. The receptors originated from a young man in good health. The CDR3 runs from the conserved cysteine through the conserved F or W. Rows give clone size only sometimes, using once, few, many, or a class for an expanded clone.

v_gene: TRBV5-4
abundance: -
CDR3aa: CASSIRTSGTDTQYF

v_gene: TRBV9
abundance: -
CDR3aa: CASNKAAAGGETQYF

v_gene: TRBV11-3
abundance: -
CDR3aa: CASSFGQGAMDTQYF

v_gene: TRBV7-9
abundance: once
CDR3aa: CASSLGGRVETQYF

v_gene: TRBV18
abundance: -
CDR3aa: CASSQTTYNEQFF

v_gene: TRBV28
abundance: -
CDR3aa: CASSLDGRHEQYF

v_gene: TRBV19
abundance: -
CDR3aa: CAGLTGTSFSTDTQYF

v_gene: TRBV19
abundance: -
CDR3aa: CASSISGLAGVTDTQYF

v_gene: TRBV19
abundance: once
CDR3aa: CATRTANTGELFF

v_gene: TRBV10-1
abundance: -
CDR3aa: CASSESPGTRGTQYF

v_gene: TRBV28
abundance: -
CDR3aa: CATRTSGALMEQYF

v_gene: TRBV2
abundance: -
CDR3aa: CASIPQVGNEQFF

v_gene: TRBV27
abundance: -
CDR3aa: CASSNVRLINEQYF

v_gene: TRBV29-1
abundance: -
CDR3aa: CSFPRDRGYNEQFF

v_gene: TRBV5-5
abundance: once
CDR3aa: CASSILRRGGDETQYF

v_gene: TRBV7-6
abundance: few
CDR3aa: CASSSTLDNEQFF

v_gene: TRBV7-3
abundance: -
CDR3aa: CASSLRGTSGRDEQFF